This T cell receptor beta chain comes out of a study of regulatory T cells in long-lasting Graves disease. Sample time point: newly diagnosed GD, antithyroid drugs for less than 3 months. PBMC RNA served as the TCR library source. Graves' disease diagnosis followed American Thyroid Association guidelines. In building TCR beta libraries, iRepertoire HTBI primers were used together with Arm-PCR of CDR3 regions. TCRdb itself ran the multiplex PCR reads through MiXCR, one entry per CDR3 protein. This sample carries 400,000 to 550,000 distinct CDR3 sequences, less than 20% of them seen once, and the ten largest clones take 23%. This clonotype was counted ten times or more. V lost 5 bases and J lost 8, with 12 bases in between. The CDR3 length is 13 residues. These same data were also listed under a study on T cells in Graves' hyperthyroidism and ophthalmopathy.

The TCR originated in a woman aged 18-29 years with Graves disease. Sequences were derived from peripheral blood mononuclear cells (PBMCs), sampled at new diagnosis, from a patient treated with antithyroid drugs. This chain connects TRBV12-3 or TRBV12-4 to TRBJ1-4, with D possibly being TRBD1 (5 bases). CDR3 in DNA: TGTGCCAGCAGTCCGAGGCGGGGCGAAAAACTGTTTTTT. It yields the protein CASSPRRGEKLFF.